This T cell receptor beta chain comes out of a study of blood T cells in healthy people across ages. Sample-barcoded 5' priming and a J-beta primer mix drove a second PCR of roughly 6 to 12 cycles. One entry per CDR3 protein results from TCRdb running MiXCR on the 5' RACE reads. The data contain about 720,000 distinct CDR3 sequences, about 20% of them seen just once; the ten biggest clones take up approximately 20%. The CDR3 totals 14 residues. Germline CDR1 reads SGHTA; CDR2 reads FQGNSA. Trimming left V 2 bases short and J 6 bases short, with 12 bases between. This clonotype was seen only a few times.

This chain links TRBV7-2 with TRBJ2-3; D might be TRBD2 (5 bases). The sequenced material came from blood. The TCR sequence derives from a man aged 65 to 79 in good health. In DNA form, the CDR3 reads TGTGCCAGCAGCTTACACGGAGGCGGGGATACGCAGTATTTT. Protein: CASSLHGGGDTQYF.